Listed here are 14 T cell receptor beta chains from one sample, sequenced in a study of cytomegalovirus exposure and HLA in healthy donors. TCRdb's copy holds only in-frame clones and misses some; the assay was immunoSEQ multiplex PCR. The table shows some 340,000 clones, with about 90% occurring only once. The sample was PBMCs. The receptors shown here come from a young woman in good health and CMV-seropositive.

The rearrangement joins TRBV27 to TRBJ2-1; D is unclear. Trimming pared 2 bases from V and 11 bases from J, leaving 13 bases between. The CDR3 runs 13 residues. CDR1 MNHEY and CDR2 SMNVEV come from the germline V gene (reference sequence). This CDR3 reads CASSLGLGKQQFF. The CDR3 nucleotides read TGTGCCAGCAGTTTAGGGCTGGGAAAGCAGCAGTTCTTC.

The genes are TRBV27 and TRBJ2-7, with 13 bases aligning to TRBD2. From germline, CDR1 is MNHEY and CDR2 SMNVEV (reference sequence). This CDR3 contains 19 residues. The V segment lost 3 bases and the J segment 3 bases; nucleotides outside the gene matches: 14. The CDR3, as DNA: TGTGCCAGCAGTTTCCTACAGACTAGCGGGGGGCGCCCAGTCTACGAGCAGTACTTC. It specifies CASSFLQTSGGRPVYEQYF.

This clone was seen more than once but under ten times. CDR3 residues: CASSHRLGQPQHF. Here the CDR3 DNA reads TGTGCCAGCAGCCATCGGCTGGGTCAGCCCCAGCATTTT. V and J are TRBV11-1 and TRBJ1-5, with D unresolved. CDR3 length: 13 amino acids. CDR1 SGHAT and CDR2 FQDESV come from the germline V gene (reference sequence). Trimming took off 5 bases at V and 6 bases at J, with 11 bases between the two ends.

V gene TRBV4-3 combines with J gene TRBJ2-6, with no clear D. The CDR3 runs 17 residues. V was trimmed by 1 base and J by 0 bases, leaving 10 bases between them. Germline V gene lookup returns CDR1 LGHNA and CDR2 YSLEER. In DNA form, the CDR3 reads TGCGCCAGCAGCCAAGCCCCACAAGTCTCTGGGGCCAACGTCCTGACTTTC. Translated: CASSQAPQVSGANVLTF.

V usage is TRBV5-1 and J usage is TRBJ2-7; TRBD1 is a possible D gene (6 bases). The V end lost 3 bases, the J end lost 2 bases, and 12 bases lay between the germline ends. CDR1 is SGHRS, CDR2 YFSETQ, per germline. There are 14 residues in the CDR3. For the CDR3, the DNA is TGCGCCAGCAGCTGGCGGACAGAACCCTACGAGCAGTACTTC. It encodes CASSWRTEPYEQYF. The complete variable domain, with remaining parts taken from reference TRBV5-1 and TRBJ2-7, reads KAGVTQTPRYLIKTRGQQVTLSCSPISGHRSVSWYQQTPGQGLQFLFEYFSETQRNKGNFPGRFSGRQFSNSRSEMNVSTLELGDSALYLCASSWRTEPYEQYFGPGTRLTVT.

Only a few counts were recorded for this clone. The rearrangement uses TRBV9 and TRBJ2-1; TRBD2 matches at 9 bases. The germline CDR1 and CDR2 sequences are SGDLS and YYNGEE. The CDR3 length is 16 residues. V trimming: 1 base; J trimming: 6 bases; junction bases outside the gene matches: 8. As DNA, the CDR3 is TGTGCCAGCAGCGTAACGACTAGCGGAGGTGGCAATGAGCAGTTCTTC. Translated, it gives CASSVTTSGGGNEQFF.

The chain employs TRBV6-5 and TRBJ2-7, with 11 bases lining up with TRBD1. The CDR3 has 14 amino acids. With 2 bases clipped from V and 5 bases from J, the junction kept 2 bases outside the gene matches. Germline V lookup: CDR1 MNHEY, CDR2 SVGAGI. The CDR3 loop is CASSYRTGGNEQYF. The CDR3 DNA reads TGTGCCAGCAGTTACAGGACAGGGGGCAACGAGCAGTACTTC.

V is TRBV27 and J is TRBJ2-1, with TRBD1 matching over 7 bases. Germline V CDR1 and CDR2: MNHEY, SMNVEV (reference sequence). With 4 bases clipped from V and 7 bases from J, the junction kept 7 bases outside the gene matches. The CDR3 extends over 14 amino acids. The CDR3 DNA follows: TGTGCCAGCAGTTCGCGACAGGGAGTAAATGAGCAGTTCTTC. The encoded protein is CASSSRQGVNEQFF.

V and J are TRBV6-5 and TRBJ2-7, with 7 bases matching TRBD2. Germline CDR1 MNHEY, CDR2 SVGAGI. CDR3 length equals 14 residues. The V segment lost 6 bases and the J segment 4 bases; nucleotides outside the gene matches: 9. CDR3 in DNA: TGTGCCAGCAGCGGAGGCGGGGGTTTGTACGAGCAGTACTTC. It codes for CASSGGGGLYEQYF.

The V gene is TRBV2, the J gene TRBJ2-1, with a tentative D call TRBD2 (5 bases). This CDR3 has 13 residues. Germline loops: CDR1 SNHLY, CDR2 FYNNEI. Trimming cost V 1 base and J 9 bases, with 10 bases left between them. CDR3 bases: TGTGCCAGCAGTGAAGTCGCTGGGAGTGAGCAGTTCTTC. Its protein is CASSEVAGSEQFF.

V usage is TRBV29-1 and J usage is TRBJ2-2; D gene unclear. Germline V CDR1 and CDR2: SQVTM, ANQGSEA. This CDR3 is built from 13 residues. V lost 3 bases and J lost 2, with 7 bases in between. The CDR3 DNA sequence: TGCAGCGTTGACTCGATCAACACCGGGGAGCTGTTTTTT. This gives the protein CSVDSINTGELFF.

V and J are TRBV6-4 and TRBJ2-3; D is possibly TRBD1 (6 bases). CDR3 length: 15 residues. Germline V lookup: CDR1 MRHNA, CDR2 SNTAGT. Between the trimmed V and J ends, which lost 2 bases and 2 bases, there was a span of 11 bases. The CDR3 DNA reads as TGTGCCAGCAGTGACGGGGGCGCCACCACAGATACGCAGTATTTT. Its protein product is CASSDGGATTDTQYF.

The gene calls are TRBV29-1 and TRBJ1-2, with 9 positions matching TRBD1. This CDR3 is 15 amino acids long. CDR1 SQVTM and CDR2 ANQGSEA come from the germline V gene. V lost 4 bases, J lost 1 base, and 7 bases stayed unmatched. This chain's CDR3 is CSVATGQGLNYGYTF. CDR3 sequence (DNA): TGCAGCGTTGCGACCGGACAGGGGCTTAACTATGGCTACACCTTC.

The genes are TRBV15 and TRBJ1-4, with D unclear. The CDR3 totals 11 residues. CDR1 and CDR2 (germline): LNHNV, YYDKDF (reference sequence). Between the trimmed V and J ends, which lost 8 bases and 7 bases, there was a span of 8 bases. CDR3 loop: CATGKGEKLFF. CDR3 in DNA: TGTGCCACCGGGAAGGGTGAAAAACTGTTTTTT.